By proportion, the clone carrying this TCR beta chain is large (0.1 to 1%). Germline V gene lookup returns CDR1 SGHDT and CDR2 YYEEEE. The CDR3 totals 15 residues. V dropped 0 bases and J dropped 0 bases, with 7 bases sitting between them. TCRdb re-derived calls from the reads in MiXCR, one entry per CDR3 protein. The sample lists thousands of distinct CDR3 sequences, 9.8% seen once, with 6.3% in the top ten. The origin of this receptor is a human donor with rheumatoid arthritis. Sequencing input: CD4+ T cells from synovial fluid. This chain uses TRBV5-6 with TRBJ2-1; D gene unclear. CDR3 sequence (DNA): TGTGCCAGCAGCTTGGTAAGGGCCTCCTACAATGAGCAGTTCTTC. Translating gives CASSLVRASYNEQFF.